This T cell receptor beta chain originates from a study of post-analysis software for immune sequencing data. Study observations and caveats: The five TRBV segments detected at higher frequency in patients than in controls included TRBV5-6, TRBV5-1 and TRBV20-1.

The V end was cut by 5 bases, the J end by 6 bases, with 12 bases between. This CDR3 has 13 residues. From germline, CDR1 is SGHTA and CDR2 FQGNSA. Prepared libraries of TCR beta cDNA carried unique molecular identifiers. T cells numbering about 0.85 to 10 million yielded cDNA molecules that totaled some 500,000. TCRdb processed the PCR reads anew with MiXCR; each CDR3 protein has one entry. The data show about 540,000 distinct CDR3 sequences, 30% to 40% seen once. This clonotype was recorded many times. Its cognate antigen is unknown. The sequence was collected from a girl aged 2-17 years with multiple sclerosis. The chain combines TRBV7-2 with TRBJ2-3; possibly TRBD2 for D (6 bases). Sequencing was performed on blood. The CDR3 sequence: CASSTTSRDTQYF. The CDR3 DNA sequence: TGTGCCAGCAGCACGACTAGTCGGGATACGCAGTATTTT.